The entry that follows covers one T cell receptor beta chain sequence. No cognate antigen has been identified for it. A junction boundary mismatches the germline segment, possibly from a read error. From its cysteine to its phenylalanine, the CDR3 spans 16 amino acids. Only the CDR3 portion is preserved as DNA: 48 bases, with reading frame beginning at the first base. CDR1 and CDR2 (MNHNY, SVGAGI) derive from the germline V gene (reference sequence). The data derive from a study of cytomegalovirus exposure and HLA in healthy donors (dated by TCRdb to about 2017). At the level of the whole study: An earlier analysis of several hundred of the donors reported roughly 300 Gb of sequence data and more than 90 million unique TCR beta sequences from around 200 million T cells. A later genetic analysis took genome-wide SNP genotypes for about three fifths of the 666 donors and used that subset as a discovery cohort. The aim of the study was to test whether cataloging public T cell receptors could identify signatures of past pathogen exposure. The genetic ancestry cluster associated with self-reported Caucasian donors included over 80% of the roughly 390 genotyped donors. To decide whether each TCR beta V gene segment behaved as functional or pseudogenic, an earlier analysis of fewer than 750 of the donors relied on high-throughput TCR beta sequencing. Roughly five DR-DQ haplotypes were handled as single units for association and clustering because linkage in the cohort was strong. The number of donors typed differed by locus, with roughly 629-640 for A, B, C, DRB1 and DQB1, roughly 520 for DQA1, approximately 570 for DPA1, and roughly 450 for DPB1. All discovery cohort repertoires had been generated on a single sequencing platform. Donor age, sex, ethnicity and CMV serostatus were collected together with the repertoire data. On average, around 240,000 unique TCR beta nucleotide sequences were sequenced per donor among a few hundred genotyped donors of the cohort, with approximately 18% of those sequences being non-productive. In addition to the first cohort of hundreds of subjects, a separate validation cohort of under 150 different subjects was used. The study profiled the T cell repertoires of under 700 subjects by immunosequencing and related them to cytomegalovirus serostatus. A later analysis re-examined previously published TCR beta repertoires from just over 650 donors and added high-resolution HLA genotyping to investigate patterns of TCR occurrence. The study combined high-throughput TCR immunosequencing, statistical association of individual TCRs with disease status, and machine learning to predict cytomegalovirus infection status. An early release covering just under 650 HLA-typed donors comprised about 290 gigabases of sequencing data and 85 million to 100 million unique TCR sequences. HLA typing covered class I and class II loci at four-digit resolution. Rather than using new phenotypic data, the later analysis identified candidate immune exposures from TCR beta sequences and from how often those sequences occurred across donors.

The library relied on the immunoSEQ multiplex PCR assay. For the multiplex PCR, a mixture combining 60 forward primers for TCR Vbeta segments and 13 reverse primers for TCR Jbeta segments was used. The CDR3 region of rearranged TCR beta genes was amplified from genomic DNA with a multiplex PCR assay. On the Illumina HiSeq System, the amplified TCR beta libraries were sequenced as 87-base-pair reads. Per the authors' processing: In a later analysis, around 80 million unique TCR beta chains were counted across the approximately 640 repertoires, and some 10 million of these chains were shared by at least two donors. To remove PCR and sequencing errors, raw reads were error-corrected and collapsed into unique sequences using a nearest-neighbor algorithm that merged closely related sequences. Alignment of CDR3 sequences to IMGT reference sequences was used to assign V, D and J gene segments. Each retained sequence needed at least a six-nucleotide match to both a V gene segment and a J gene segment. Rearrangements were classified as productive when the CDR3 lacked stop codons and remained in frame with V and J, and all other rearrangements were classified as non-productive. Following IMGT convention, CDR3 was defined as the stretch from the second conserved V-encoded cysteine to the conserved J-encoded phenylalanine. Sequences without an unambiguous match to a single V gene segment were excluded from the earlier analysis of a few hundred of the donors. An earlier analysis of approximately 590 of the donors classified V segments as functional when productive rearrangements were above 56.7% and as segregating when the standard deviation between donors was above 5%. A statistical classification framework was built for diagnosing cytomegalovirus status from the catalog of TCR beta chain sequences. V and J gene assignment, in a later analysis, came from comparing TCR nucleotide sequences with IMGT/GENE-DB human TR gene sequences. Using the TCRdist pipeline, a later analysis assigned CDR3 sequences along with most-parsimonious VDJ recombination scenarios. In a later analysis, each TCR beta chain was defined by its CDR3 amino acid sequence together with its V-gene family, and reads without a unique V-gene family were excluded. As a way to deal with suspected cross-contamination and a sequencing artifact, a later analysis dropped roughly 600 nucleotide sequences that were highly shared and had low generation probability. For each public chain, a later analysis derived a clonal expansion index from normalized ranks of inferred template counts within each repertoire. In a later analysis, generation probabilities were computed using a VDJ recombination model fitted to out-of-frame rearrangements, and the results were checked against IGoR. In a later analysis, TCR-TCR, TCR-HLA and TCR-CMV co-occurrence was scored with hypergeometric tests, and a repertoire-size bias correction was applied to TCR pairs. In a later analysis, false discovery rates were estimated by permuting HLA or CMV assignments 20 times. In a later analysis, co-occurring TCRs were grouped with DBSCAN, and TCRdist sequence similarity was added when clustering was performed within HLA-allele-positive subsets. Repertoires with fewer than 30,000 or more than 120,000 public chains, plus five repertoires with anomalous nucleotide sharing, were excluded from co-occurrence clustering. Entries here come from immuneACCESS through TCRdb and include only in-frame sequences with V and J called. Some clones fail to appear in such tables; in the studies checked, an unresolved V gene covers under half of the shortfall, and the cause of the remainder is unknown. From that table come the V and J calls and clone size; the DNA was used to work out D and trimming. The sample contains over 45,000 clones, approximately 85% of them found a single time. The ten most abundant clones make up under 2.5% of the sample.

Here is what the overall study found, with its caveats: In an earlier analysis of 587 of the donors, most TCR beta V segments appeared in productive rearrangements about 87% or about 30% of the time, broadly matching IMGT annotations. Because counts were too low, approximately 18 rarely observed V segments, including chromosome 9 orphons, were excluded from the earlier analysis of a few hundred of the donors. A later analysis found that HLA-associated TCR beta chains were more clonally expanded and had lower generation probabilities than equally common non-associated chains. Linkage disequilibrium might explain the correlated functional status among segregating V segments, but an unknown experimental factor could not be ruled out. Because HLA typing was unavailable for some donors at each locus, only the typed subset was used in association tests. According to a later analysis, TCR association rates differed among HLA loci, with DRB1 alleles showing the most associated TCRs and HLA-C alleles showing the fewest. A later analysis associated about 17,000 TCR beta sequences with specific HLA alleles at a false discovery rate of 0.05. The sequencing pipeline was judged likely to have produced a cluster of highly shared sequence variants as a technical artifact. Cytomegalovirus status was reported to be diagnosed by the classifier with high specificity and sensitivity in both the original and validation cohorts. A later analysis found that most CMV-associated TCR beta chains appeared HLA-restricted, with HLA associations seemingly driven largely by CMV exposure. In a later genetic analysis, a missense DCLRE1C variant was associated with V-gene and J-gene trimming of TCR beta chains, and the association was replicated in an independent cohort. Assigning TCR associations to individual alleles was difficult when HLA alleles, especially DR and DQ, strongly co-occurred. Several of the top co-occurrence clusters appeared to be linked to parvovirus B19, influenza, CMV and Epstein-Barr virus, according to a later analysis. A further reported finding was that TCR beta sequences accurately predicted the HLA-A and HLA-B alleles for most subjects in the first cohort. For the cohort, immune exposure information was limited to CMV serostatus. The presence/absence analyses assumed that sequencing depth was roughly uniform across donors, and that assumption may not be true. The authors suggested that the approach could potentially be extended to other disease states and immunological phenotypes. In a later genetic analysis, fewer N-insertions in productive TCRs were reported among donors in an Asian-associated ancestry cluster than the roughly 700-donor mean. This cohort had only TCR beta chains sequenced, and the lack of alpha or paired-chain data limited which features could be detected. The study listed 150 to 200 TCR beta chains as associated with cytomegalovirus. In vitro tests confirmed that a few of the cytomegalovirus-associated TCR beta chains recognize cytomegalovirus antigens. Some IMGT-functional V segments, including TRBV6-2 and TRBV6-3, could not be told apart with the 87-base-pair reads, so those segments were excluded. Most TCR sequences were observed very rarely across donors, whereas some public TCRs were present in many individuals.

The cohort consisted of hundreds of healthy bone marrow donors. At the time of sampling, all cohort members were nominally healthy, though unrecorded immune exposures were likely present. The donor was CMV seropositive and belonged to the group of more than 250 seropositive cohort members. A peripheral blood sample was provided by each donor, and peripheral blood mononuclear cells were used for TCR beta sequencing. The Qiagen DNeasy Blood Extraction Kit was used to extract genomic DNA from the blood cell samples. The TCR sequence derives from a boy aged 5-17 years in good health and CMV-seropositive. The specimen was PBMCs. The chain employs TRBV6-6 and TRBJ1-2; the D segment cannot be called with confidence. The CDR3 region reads CASSQYEAPAKYGYTF. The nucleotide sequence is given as TGTGCCAGCAGCCAATACGAGGCGCCCGCTAAGTATGGCTACACCTTC.